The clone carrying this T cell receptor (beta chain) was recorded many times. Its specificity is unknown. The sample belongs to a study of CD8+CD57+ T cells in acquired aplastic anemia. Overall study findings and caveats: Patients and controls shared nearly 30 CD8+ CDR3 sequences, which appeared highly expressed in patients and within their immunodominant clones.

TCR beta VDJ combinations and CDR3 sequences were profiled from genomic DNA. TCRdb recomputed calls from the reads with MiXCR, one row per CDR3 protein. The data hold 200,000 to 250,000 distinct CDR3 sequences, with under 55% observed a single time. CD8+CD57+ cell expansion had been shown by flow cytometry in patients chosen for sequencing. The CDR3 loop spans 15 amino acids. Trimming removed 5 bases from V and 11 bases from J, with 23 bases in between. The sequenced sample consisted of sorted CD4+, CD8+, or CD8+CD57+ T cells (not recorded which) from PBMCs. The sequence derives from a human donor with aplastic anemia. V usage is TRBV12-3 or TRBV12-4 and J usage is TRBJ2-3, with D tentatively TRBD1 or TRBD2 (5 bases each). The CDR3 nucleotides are TGTGCCAGCAGTACCGGGACCCTAGTGGGGTATGGGCAGTATTTT. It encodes CASSTGTLVGYGQYF.